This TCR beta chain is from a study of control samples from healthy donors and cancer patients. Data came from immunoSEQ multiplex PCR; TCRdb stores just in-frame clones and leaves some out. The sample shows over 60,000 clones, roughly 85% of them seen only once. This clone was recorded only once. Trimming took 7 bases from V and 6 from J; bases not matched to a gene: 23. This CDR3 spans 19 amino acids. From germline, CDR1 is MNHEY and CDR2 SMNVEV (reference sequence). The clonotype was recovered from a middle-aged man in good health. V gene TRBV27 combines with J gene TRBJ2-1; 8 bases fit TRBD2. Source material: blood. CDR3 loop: CASNLQGPWSGSRGNEQFF. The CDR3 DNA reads TGTGCCAGCAACCTACAGGGACCTTGGAGCGGGAGTCGAGGCAATGAGCAGTTCTTC.